These 12 T cell receptor beta chains were sequenced from one sample in a study of blood T cell repertoires in COVID-19. The table came from immunoSEQ multiplex PCR; TCRdb's copy has only in-frame clones and leaves some out. The data show some 220,000 clones, with 80% to 85% seen just once and 15% to 20% held by the top ten. The sample was peripheral blood. All receptors derive from a woman of 80 years or more with active or convalescent COVID-19.

The chain is built from TRBV5-1 and TRBJ1-6, with a weak D call TRBD1 (5 bases). The CDR3 has 16 residues. From germline, CDR1 is SGHRS and CDR2 YFSETQ. Trimming shortened V by 3 bases and J by 7 bases, and 17 bases separated the two germline ends. The chain's CDR3 is CASSSRDSSPNSPLHF. CDR3 sequence (DNA): TGCGCCAGCAGCTCCCGCGACAGCTCTCCAAATTCACCCCTCCACTTT.

This clone has just one count. The gene calls are TRBV27 and TRBJ1-6; D is perhaps TRBD1 (5 bases). The CDR3 has 14 residues. V shed 8 bases and J shed 2 bases, with 10 bases lying between them. Germline loops: CDR1 MNHEY, CDR2 SMNVEV (reference sequence). The CDR3: CASSRVPYNSPLHF. As DNA, the CDR3 is TGTGCCAGCTCCAGGGTCCCCTATAATTCACCCCTCCACTTT.

The gene calls are TRBV7-3 and TRBJ1-3; 11 positions match TRBD1. J was trimmed by 8 bases and V by 5 bases; bases with no gene match: 2. Germline-derived CDR1 and CDR2 are SGHTA and FQGTGA. The CDR3 is 13 amino acids. Here the CDR3 reads CASSRGQGDTIYF. The DNA of the CDR3 is TGTGCCAGCAGCCGGGGACAGGGGGACACCATATATTTT.

Note on this clone: The junction differs from germline at one of its ends, possibly a read error. The DNA of the CDR3 is TGTGCCAGCAGCCGCCGGGACAGGGACCCCTCCGGTGAGCGGTTCTTC. It yields the protein CASSRRDRDPSGERFF. The chain employs TRBV7-2 and TRBJ2-1; 9 bases line up with TRBD1. Germline V lookup: CDR1 SGHTA, CDR2 FQGNSA. The CDR3 sequence is 16 residues long.

This chain links TRBV3-1 (or the pseudogene TRBV3-2) with TRBJ2-3; possibly TRBD1 for D (6 bases). The V gene lost 0 bases and the J gene lost 7 bases, with 17 bases spanning the gap. The CDR3 length is 16 residues. Germline-derived CDR1 and CDR2 are LGHDT and YNNKEL (reference sequence). The CDR3 spells CASSQDWSLQGNTQYF. The CDR3 region has the DNA TGTGCCAGCAGCCAAGATTGGTCACTACAGGGAAATACGCAGTATTTT.

The V gene is TRBV5-1, the J gene TRBJ2-3; 8 bases map to TRBD1. This CDR3 is built from 15 residues. Germline-derived CDR1 and CDR2 are SGHRS and YFSETQ. Germline trimming cut 5 bases from V and 2 bases from J; bases unmatched to any gene: 7. CDR3 loop: CASRAQGAPTDTQYF. The CDR3 DNA follows: TGCGCCAGCAGGGCGCAGGGGGCACCCACAGATACGCAGTATTTT.

The CDR3 protein is CASSAYGGSTGELFF. The CDR3 nucleotides are TGTGCCAGCAGCGCATACGGGGGGTCCACCGGGGAGCTGTTTTTT. V is TRBV7-2 and J is TRBJ2-2, with 7 bases lining up with TRBD2. The V gene end was trimmed by 5 bases and the J gene end by 4 bases; junction bases not matched to a gene: 7. The CDR3 sequence is 15 residues long. Germline CDR1 and CDR2: SGHTA and FQGNSA.

This rearrangement joins TRBV9 to TRBJ2-7, with D unclear. The CDR3 runs 14 residues. In germline, CDR1 is SGDLS, CDR2 YYNGEE. Trimming removed 1 base at V and 0 bases at J, with 8 bases between. The CDR3 loop is CASSVNTVSYEQYF. CDR3 bases: TGTGCCAGCAGCGTAAACACAGTCTCCTACGAGCAGTACTTC.

This clone was counted a few times. This sequence joins TRBV3-1 (or the pseudogene TRBV3-2) and TRBJ2-1, with 9 bases identical to TRBD1. Per germline, CDR1 LGHDT and CDR2 YNNKEL (reference sequence). J was trimmed by 4 bases and V by 4 bases; bases with no gene match: 5. The CDR3 covers 15 residues. The CDR3 sequence is CASSRRTGVYNEQFF. In nucleotides, the CDR3 is TGTGCCAGCAGCCGTCGGACAGGGGTGTACAATGAGCAGTTCTTC.

This clone was counted a few times. CDR3 sequence reads: CASSYEGRGSYGYTF. CDR3 bases: TGTGCCAGCAGTTACGAGGGCAGGGGTAGCTATGGCTACACCTTC. The chain carries TRBV6-2 or TRBV6-3 and TRBJ1-2, with D perhaps matching TRBD1 (6 bases). CDR3 size: 15 residues. Germline CDR1 reads MNHEY; CDR2 reads SVGEGT. V gave up 2 bases and J gave up 4 bases, with 14 bases separating them.

This chain connects TRBV7-8 to TRBJ2-3; 13 nucleotides line up with TRBD2. Germline CDR1 is SGHVS and CDR2 is FQNEAQ. The CDR3 length is 19 residues. Losses at the gene ends were 7 bases for V and 0 bases for J; bases not matched to a gene: 13. The CDR3 DNA sequence: TGTGCCAGCAACATCCGAGGACTAGCGGGAGAGCTTAGCACAGATACGCAGTATTTT. Protein: CASNIRGLAGELSTDTQYF.

The rearrangement links TRBV28 to TRBJ2-2, with 7 bases identical to TRBD1. The ends lost 5 bases at V and 1 base at J; junction bases unmatched: 7. This CDR3 contains 16 residues. Germline loops: CDR1 MDHEN, CDR2 SYDVKM. The CDR3 sequence: CASSPLGTENTGELFF. The CDR3 coding sequence is TGTGCCAGCAGTCCCCTTGGGACAGAGAACACCGGGGAGCTGTTTTTT.